Below are 2 T cell receptor beta chains sequenced from a single sample in a study of cytomegalovirus exposure and HLA in healthy donors. A multiplex PCR was run with 60 Vbeta primers and 13 Jbeta primers. Clones were sequenced by immunoSEQ multiplex PCR, and TCRdb holds only the in-frame ones, with some missing. The sample records about 89,000 clones, roughly 9.4% being singletons. Source material: PBMCs. The receptors were sampled from a man aged 45-65 years in good health and CMV-seropositive.

The chain uses TRBV6-5 and TRBJ1-1, with 7 bases identical to TRBD1. V was clipped by 0 bases and J by 9 bases; unmatched bases: 4. This CDR3 comprises 13 residues. Germline values: CDR1 MNHEY, CDR2 SVGAGI. CDR3 nucleotide sequence: TGTGCCAGCAGTTACTCGATGGGACAGAAAGCTTTCTTT. Protein: CASSYSMGQKAFF.

The gene calls are TRBV28 and TRBJ1-2; no firm D call. The CDR3 has 14 residues. Germline V gene lookup returns CDR1 MDHEN and CDR2 SYDVKM. V was cut by 3 bases and J by 3 bases, with 11 bases left in between. CDR3 bases: TGTGCCAGCAGTTTTCAGAGGAACCACTATGGCTACACCTTC. Its protein product is CASSFQRNHYGYTF.